The 19 T cell receptor beta chains given below trace back to one sample, sequenced in a study of cytomegalovirus exposure and HLA in healthy donors. The repertoire was sequenced with immunoSEQ multiplex PCR; TCRdb's copy has only in-frame clones and lacks some. The table has about 130,000 clones, around nine tenths seen once; the top ten hold around 1.5%. Sequencing was done on a sample of PBMCs. All receptors derive from a young man in good health and CMV-seronegative.

The chain carries TRBV6-1 and TRBJ2-3; a weak D match, TRBD2 (5 bases). Trimming stripped 1 base from V and 1 base from J, with 9 bases between. Germline assignment: CDR1 MNHNS and CDR2 SASEGT. CDR3 size: 15 residues. The CDR3 sequence: CASSEGGSGTDTQYF. DNA of the CDR3: TGTGCCAGCAGTGAAGGTGGGAGCGGCACAGATACGCAGTATTTT.

This clone was counted a few times. The chain links TRBV2 to TRBJ1-1; D not resolved. V was shortened by 8 bases and J by 0 bases, with 10 bases between the two germline ends. This CDR3 is built from 13 residues. Germline V gene sequence: CDR1 SNHLY, CDR2 FYNNEI. CDR3 residues: CASLGGLNTEAFF. The CDR3 DNA reads TGTGCCAGCCTGGGAGGGTTGAACACTGAAGCTTTCTTT.

This sequence joins TRBV7-9 and TRBJ1-1; D is perhaps TRBD1 (6 bases). The CDR3 is 14 residues long. CDR1 SEHNR and CDR2 FQNEAQ come from the germline V gene (reference sequence). Trimming cost V 0 bases and J 4 bases, with 9 bases left between them. The CDR3 loop is CASSLAGAGTEAFF. CDR3 sequence (DNA): TGTGCCAGCAGCTTAGCGGGGGCCGGCACTGAAGCTTTCTTT.

The chain has TRBV5-1 and TRBJ2-7, with 8 positions matching TRBD1. CDR1 and CDR2 (germline): SGHRS, YFSETQ. The junction had 9 bases not matched to a gene; V was cut back by 3 bases and J by 4 bases. The CDR3 contains 15 residues. The DNA for the CDR3 is TGCGCCAGCAGCTACAGGGGGGCGGTCATTTACGAGCAGTACTTC. It is translated as CASSYRGAVIYEQYF.

The V call is TRBV7-9, the J call TRBJ2-1, with TRBD1 matching 9 bases. Germline assignment: CDR1 SEHNR and CDR2 FQNEAQ (reference sequence). Losses at the gene ends were 4 bases for V and 7 bases for J; bases not matched to a gene: 5. The CDR3 covers 14 residues. CDR3 amino acids: CASSSGTGNNEQFF. The DNA for the CDR3 is TGTGCCAGCAGCTCCGGGACAGGGAATAATGAGCAGTTCTTC. The whole variable domain, filled in from reference TRBV7-9 and TRBJ2-1, reads DTGVSQNPRHKITKRGQNVTFRCDPISEHNRLYWYRQTLGQGPEFLTYFQNEAQLEKSRLLSDRFSAERPKGSFSTLEIQRTEQGDSAMYLCASSSGTGNNEQFFGPGTRLTVL.

This chain uses TRBV7-3 with TRBJ2-7, with 10 bases aligning to TRBD1. Germline-derived CDR1 and CDR2 are SGHTA and FQGTGA. V trimming: 3 bases; J trimming: 4 bases; junction bases outside the gene matches: 3. This CDR3 region has 14 residues. The CDR3 loop reads CASSLAGQGYEQYF. DNA for the CDR3: TGTGCCAGCAGCTTGGCGGGACAGGGGTACGAGCAGTACTTC. The whole variable domain, remainder taken from reference TRBV7-3 and TRBJ2-7, is GAGVSQTPSNKVTEKGKYVELRCDPISGHTALYWYRQSLGQGPEFLIYFQGTGAADDSGLPNDRFFAVRPEGSVSTLKIQRTERGDSAVYLCASSLAGQGYEQYFGPGTRLTVT.

The V call is TRBV27, the J call TRBJ2-7; 13 bases are shared with TRBD2. V shed 6 bases and J 4 bases; nucleotides not matched to a gene: 6. The CDR3 runs 15 residues. Per germline, CDR1 MNHEY and CDR2 SMNVEV (reference sequence). The CDR3 nucleotides are TGTGCCAGCAGCTCGTGGACTAGCGGGAGTTACGAGCAGTACTTC. It codes for CASSSWTSGSYEQYF.

The chain couples TRBV6-1 to TRBJ2-5, with TRBD2 matching 12 bases. The CDR3 totals 15 residues. The trim removed 5 bases at V and 2 bases at J, leaving 3 bases unmatched. Germline V gives CDR1 MNHNS, CDR2 SASEGT. Here the CDR3 DNA reads TGTGCCAGCAGTAAGACTAGCGGGAGTCAAGAGACCCAGTACTTC. Its protein is CASSKTSGSQETQYF.

The chain links TRBV7-9 to TRBJ2-3, with TRBD2 matching 7 bases. CDR1 SEHNR and CDR2 FQNEAQ come from the germline V gene (reference sequence). This CDR3 spans 16 amino acids. V dropped 1 base and J dropped 0; count of bases not matched to a gene: 4. CDR3 in amino acids: CASSLGLAASTDTQYF. The CDR3 nucleotides read TGTGCCAGCAGCTTAGGACTAGCAGCTAGCACAGATACGCAGTATTTT.

The J gene is TRBJ1-5, the V gene TRBV5-1, with 10 bases fitting TRBD1. Germline V gene lookup returns CDR1 SGHRS and CDR2 YFSETQ. The CDR3 runs 17 residues. The J segment lost 6 bases and the V segment lost 4 bases, leaving 13 bases of the junction unmatched. CDR3 residues: CASSLYRDRGEGQPQHF. CDR3 in DNA: TGCGCCAGCAGCCTGTACCGGGACAGGGGTGAGGGTCAGCCCCAGCATTTT.

The V gene is TRBV2, the J gene TRBJ2-7, with TRBD1 identical over 7 bases. The ends lost 4 bases at V and 7 bases at J; junction bases unmatched: 7. CDR3 length: 13 residues. CDR1 is SNHLY, CDR2 FYNNEI, per germline. The CDR3 here is CASSARDSGEQYF. Here the CDR3 DNA reads TGTGCCAGCAGTGCCCGGGACAGTGGTGAGCAGTACTTC.

CDR3: CASRRDNPEGYTF. For the CDR3, the DNA is TGTGCCAGCAGGAGAGACAATCCGGAAGGCTACACCTTC. The chain has TRBV7-3 and TRBJ1-2, with D unresolved. Trimming left V 6 bases short and J 8 bases short, with 16 bases between. Germline lookup yields CDR1 SGHTA and CDR2 FQGTGA. The CDR3 is 13 amino acids. Full variable domain (outside the CDR3, taken from reference TRBV7-3 and TRBJ1-2): GAGVSQTPSNKVTEKGKYVELRCDPISGHTALYWYRQSLGQGPEFLIYFQGTGAADDSGLPNDRFFAVRPEGSVSTLKIQRTERGDSAVYLCASRRDNPEGYTFGSGTRLTVV.

The chain joins TRBV5-5 to TRBJ1-1; tentatively, D is TRBD1 (6 bases). Per germline, CDR1 SGHKS and CDR2 YYEKEE (reference sequence). The CDR3 totals 16 residues. V lost 5 bases to trimming and J lost 2 bases, with 19 bases between them. In DNA, the CDR3 is TGTGCCAGCAGGGTAGTCCTTGGACAGAAAAACACTGAAGCTTTCTTT. Protein product: CASRVVLGQKNTEAFF.

This CDR3 reads CASSLEGGGGANVLTF. The CDR3 bases are TGTGCCAGCAGCCTAGAAGGGGGTGGTGGGGCCAACGTCCTGACTTTC. This chain joins TRBV13 and TRBJ2-6; maybe TRBD1 (6 bases). The CDR3 runs to 16 residues. Germline lookup yields CDR1 PRHDT and CDR2 FYEKMQ (reference sequence). V was trimmed by 5 bases and J by 3 bases, leaving 14 bases between them.

The chain recombines TRBV5-1 with TRBJ2-1, with TRBD2 matching 7 bases. V was pared by 3 bases and J by 8 bases, with 8 bases of the junction left unmatched. The CDR3 has 14 residues. Per germline, CDR1 SGHRS and CDR2 YFSETQ. CDR3 sequence: CASSSGTIGDEQFF. The CDR3 region has the DNA TGCGCCAGCAGCTCCGGGACTATCGGGGATGAGCAGTTCTTC.

V is TRBV29-1 and J is TRBJ2-4, with a possible D match to TRBD1 (7 bases). Germline loops: CDR1 SQVTM, CDR2 ANQGSEA. Trimming left V 4 bases short and J 5 bases short, with 15 bases between. The CDR3 spans 14 residues. The CDR3 sequence: CSVGPRGDQNIQYF. The CDR3 DNA is TGCAGCGTTGGACCCAGGGGGGACCAAAACATTCAGTACTTC.

The gene calls are TRBV11-1 and TRBJ2-1; 10 bases fit TRBD2. Germline CDR1 and CDR2: SGHAT and FQDESV (reference sequence). V dropped 3 bases and J dropped 2; count of bases not matched to a gene: 4. This CDR3 spans 16 amino acids. CDR3 sequence (DNA): TGTGCCAGCAGCTTCTTAGCGGGAGGTACCTACAATGAGCAGTTCTTC. Its translation is CASSFLAGGTYNEQFF.

The chain recombines TRBV7-3 with TRBJ2-7; tentative D call: TRBD1 (5 bases). Trimming shortened V by 5 bases and J by 3 bases, and 11 bases separated the two germline ends. The CDR3 sequence is 13 residues long. Germline CDR1 reads SGHTA; CDR2 reads FQGTGA. The CDR3 bases are TGTGCCAGCAGCACCAGCCAGGGCTACGAGCAGTACTTC. This gives the protein CASSTSQGYEQYF.

This rearrangement joins TRBV6-1 to TRBJ1-3; 7 bases agree with TRBD1. V lost 4 bases and J lost 0; bases outside the gene matches: 3. CDR3 length: 15 residues. Germline-derived CDR1 and CDR2 are MNHNS and SASEGT. As DNA, the CDR3 is TGTGCCAGCAGTGGGGACAGTTACTCTGGAAACACCATATATTTT. Translated: CASSGDSYSGNTIYF.